The next 32 T cell receptor beta chains were all read from a single sample in a study of blood T cell repertoires in COVID-19. Using immunoSEQ multiplex PCR, the repertoire was profiled, and TCRdb retains in-frame clones only, with some absent. Of about 55,000 clones in the sample, roughly 70% are singletons; the top ten hold around 13%. The source material was peripheral blood. The receptors here all came from a woman aged 65 to 85 with acute or convalescent COVID-19.

The chain couples TRBV24-1 to TRBJ2-1, with 9 bases identical to TRBD1. CDR3 length equals 17 residues. Germline trimming cut 4 bases from V and 8 bases from J; bases unmatched to any gene: 14. The germline V gene encodes CDR1 KGHDR and CDR2 SFDVKD. The CDR3 sequence: CATSDPGTGKGVDEQFF. The CDR3, as DNA: TGTGCCACCAGTGACCCCGGGACAGGGAAGGGTGTCGATGAGCAGTTCTTC.

In this sample, this clone turned up once. This rearrangement joins TRBV7-6 to TRBJ2-5, with 10 nucleotides matching TRBD2. V lost 6 bases to trimming and J lost 3 bases; unmatched junction nucleotides: 4. From germline, CDR1 is SGHVS and CDR2 FNYEAQ. This CDR3 spans 14 amino acids. The DNA of the CDR3 is TGTGCCAGCAGACCCAGCGGGGGGGAAGAGACCCAGTACTTC. This sequence encodes CASRPSGGEETQYF.

In the case of this clone: A much more abundant neighbour one base away suggests this may be a read error. This chain uses TRBV7-6 with TRBJ2-5, with D possibly TRBD2 on 7 matching bases. Germline V gene sequence: CDR1 SGHVS, CDR2 FNYEAQ. There are 17 residues in the CDR3. V was pared by 5 bases and J by 7 bases, with 26 bases between. The CDR3 DNA sequence: TGTGCCAGCAGCCCCTCCGGCGGGGGAGGGGGGGTAGGGACCCAGTACTTC. Its translation is CASSPSGGGGGVGTQYF. The full variable domain, in which reference TRBV7-6 and TRBJ2-5 provide the parts outside the CDR3, is GAGVSQSPRYKVTKRGQDVALRCDPISGHVSLYWYRQALGQGPEFLTYFNYEAQQDKSGLPNDRFSAERPEGSISTLTIQRTEQRDSAMYRCASSPSGGGGGVGTQYFGPGTRLLVL.

The CDR3 region is CASRRDFYGYTF. CDR3 sequence (DNA): TGTGCCAGCAGACGCGACTTCTATGGCTACACCTTC. J is TRBJ1-2 and V is TRBV6-5; D not resolved. V gave up 6 bases and J gave up 4 bases, with 9 bases separating them. The CDR3 has 12 amino acids. Germline V gene lookup returns CDR1 MNHEY and CDR2 SVGAGI.

Of note for this clone: One junction end disagrees with the germline gene, perhaps due to a read error. This chain joins TRBV30 and TRBJ2-7, with 8 bases matching TRBD1. The CDR3 contains 14 residues. Germline V gene sequence: CDR1 GTSNPN, CDR2 SVGIG (reference sequence). CDR3 bases: TGTGCCTGGAGTGTAGCAGGACAGGGAGTAGTTAGGAACTTC. Its translation: CAWSVAGQGVVRNF.

This clone came up a few times. The CDR3 DNA reads as TGTGCCAGCAGCCCTAGCGGGGGCCTCACCGGGGAGCTGTTTTTT. It translates to CASSPSGGLTGELFF. The chain combines TRBV5-4 with TRBJ2-2, with 10 bases fitting TRBD2. The germline CDR1 and CDR2 sequences are SGHNT and YYREEE (reference sequence). This CDR3 is built from 15 residues. V shed 4 bases, J shed 4 bases, and the junction held 4 bases outside the gene matches.

This clone was observed a handful of times. V usage is TRBV5-1 and J usage is TRBJ1-5, with 7 bases fitting TRBD1. Losses at the gene ends were 3 bases for V and 3 bases for J; bases not matched to a gene: 6. The germline CDR1 and CDR2 sequences are SGHRS and YFSETQ. The CDR3 runs 15 residues. CDR3 residues: CASSYDGQVNQPQHF. The CDR3 DNA reads as TGCGCCAGCAGCTATGATGGACAGGTCAATCAGCCCCAGCATTTT.

J is TRBJ1-1 and V is TRBV7-9; D is perhaps TRBD1 (6 bases). The V gene lost 5 bases and the J gene lost 1 base, with 17 bases spanning the gap. Germline V gene lookup returns CDR1 SEHNR and CDR2 FQNEAQ (reference sequence). There are 16 residues in the CDR3. The chain's CDR3 is CASSHSGGGGNTEAFF. The CDR3 bases are TGTGCCAGCAGCCATTCGGGGGGCGGAGGGAACACTGAAGCTTTCTTT.

V gene TRBV5-4 combines with J gene TRBJ1-2, with 7 bases lining up with TRBD1. The CDR3 runs 13 residues. Germline CDR1 reads SGHNT; CDR2 reads YYREEE (reference sequence). With 4 bases clipped from V and 8 bases from J, the junction kept 8 bases outside the gene matches. DNA for the CDR3: TGTGCCAGCAGCCCCAAGACAGGGCGAGGCTACACCTTC. Translated, it gives CASSPKTGRGYTF.

In regard to this clone: The DNA is left out, because the CDR3 cannot be placed on it with certainty; the CDR3 is given as TCRdb lists it. The genes are TRBV7-8 and TRBJ1-2. CDR1 and CDR2 (germline): SGHVS, FQNEAQ. The CDR3 region is 17 residues in length, termini included. The CDR3 region is CASSLRAGGPGGGGYTF.

The chain links TRBV24-1 to TRBJ2-3, with TRBD2 as a possible D gene (7 bases). CDR3 length: 14 amino acids. Germline V gene sequence: CDR1 KGHDR, CDR2 SFDVKD. Trimming pared 6 bases from V and 3 bases from J, leaving 12 bases between. CDR3 loop: CATSLRGGTDTQYF. The CDR3 bases are TGTGCCACCAGTCTGAGGGGGGGGACAGATACGCAGTATTTT.

This sequence joins TRBV19 and TRBJ1-1; the D gene is possibly TRBD1 (6 bases). The ends were cut back, 6 bases at V and 7 bases at J, with 12 bases in the middle. This CDR3 contains 12 residues. Per germline, CDR1 LNHDA and CDR2 SQIVND (reference sequence). The CDR3 reads CASSTGPNEAFF. CDR3 in DNA: TGTGCCAGTAGCACAGGGCCTAATGAAGCTTTCTTT.

The chain employs TRBV19 and TRBJ1-2; TRBD1 aligns across 9 bases. This CDR3 is 15 amino acids long. J gave up 3 bases and V 5 bases, and 7 bases lay outside the gene matches. CDR1 is LNHDA and CDR2 is SQIVND in the germline V gene (reference sequence). In DNA, the CDR3 is TGTGCCAGTAGTCCGGGGGGACAGGGCGACTATGGCTACACCTTC. It encodes CASSPGGQGDYGYTF.

The CDR3 DNA reads TGTGCCAGCAGCAAGTCCCGACTAGCGGGGGGGAACGAGCAGTACGTC. Protein sequence: CASSKSRLAGGNEQYV. The chain links TRBV21-1 to TRBJ2-7; the D segment call TRBD2 is taken from the table without a DNA check. TRBV21-1 is a recognized pseudogene. CDR3 size: 16 residues.

The chain uses TRBV20-1 and TRBJ2-3; 10 bases are shared with TRBD2. Germline assignment: CDR1 DFQATT and CDR2 SNEGSKA (reference sequence). The CDR3 covers 19 residues. The trim removed 3 bases at V and 1 base at J, leaving 16 bases unmatched. Written as DNA, the CDR3 is TGCAGTGCTAGTAGGTCCCTAGCGGGGGCCCGGGGGGGCACAGATACGCAGTATTTT. This sequence encodes CSASRSLAGARGGTDTQYF.

V and J are TRBV5-4 and TRBJ2-1; tentative D call: TRBD1 (5 bases). The CDR3 sequence is 13 residues long. Trimming pared 4 bases from V and 6 bases from J, leaving 11 bases between. The V gene's germline CDR1 is SGHNT and CDR2 YYREEE (reference sequence). The chain's CDR3 is CASSRQPGNEQFF. DNA for the CDR3: TGTGCCAGCAGCCGACAGCCGGGCAATGAGCAGTTCTTC.

The chain uses TRBV9 and TRBJ1-6; D call uncertain. In germline, CDR1 is SGDLS, CDR2 YYNGEE. The CDR3 sequence is 15 residues long. V lost 0 bases and J 0 bases, leaving 4 bases between the germline ends. CDR3 sequence reads: CASSVESSYNSPLHF. The CDR3 nucleotides are TGTGCCAGCAGCGTAGAGAGCTCCTATAATTCACCCCTCCACTTT.

This chain joins TRBV5-1 and TRBJ1-1; D is unclear. Germline CDR1 SGHRS, CDR2 YFSETQ. The CDR3 spans 15 residues. V was cut by 4 bases and J by 0 bases, with 13 bases left in between. The CDR3 here is CASSPLTNMNTEAFF. CDR3 bases: TGCGCCAGCAGCCCCCTGACAAATATGAACACTGAAGCTTTCTTT.

The V gene is TRBV2, the J gene TRBJ1-5; no reliable D call. Germline V gene lookup returns CDR1 SNHLY and CDR2 FYNNEI. The CDR3 totals 16 residues. Here the CDR3 reads CVRPMTAQYSNQPQHF. The DNA for the CDR3 is TGTGTCAGACCAATGACGGCACAGTATAGCAATCAGCCCCAGCATTTT.

This clone was recorded a few times. The gene calls are TRBV6-5 and TRBJ2-3; D may be TRBD2 (7 bases). With 4 bases removed from V and 6 bases from J, the gap between germline ends came to 14 bases. CDR3 size: 14 residues. Germline loops: CDR1 MNHEY, CDR2 SVGAGI. The CDR3 DNA follows: TGTGCCAGCAGTTGGGCGGGGGCGTCTGATACGCAGTATTTT. This sequence encodes CASSWAGASDTQYF.

The V gene is TRBV11-2, the J gene TRBJ2-4; D possibly corresponds to TRBD1 (5 bases). From germline, CDR1 is SGHAT and CDR2 FQNNGV. The germline V and J ends were trimmed by 0 bases and 14 bases, with 20 bases remaining between them. This CDR3 comprises 15 residues. The CDR3 protein is CASSLDLIRGRKKYF. The CDR3 nucleotides read TGTGCCAGCAGCTTAGATCTAATTAGGGGCCGTAAAAAGTACTTC.

V gene TRBV2 combines with J gene TRBJ2-3, with 8 bases that match TRBD2. Germline V gives CDR1 SNHLY, CDR2 FYNNEI. The CDR3 covers 17 residues. V was pared by 4 bases and J by 3 bases, with 12 bases of the junction left unmatched. DNA of the CDR3: TGTGCCAGCAGTGTGGGGGAAAGCGGGGGAGCGACAGATACGCAGTATTTT. This gives the protein CASSVGESGGATDTQYF.

The chain links TRBV6-5 to TRBJ2-1, with unresolved D. Germline values: CDR1 MNHEY, CDR2 SVGAGI. Trimming stripped 3 bases from V and 8 bases from J, with 14 bases between. The CDR3 extends over 14 amino acids. The CDR3 region has the DNA TGTGCCAGCAGTTATACGGCCGAGGCGGATGAGCAGTTCTTC. Translating gives CASSYTAEADEQFF.

The J gene is TRBJ2-7, the V gene TRBV9, with 8 bases aligning to TRBD2. V shed 7 bases, J shed 1 base, and the junction held 7 bases outside the gene matches. Per germline, CDR1 SGDLS and CDR2 YYNGEE. The CDR3 totals 14 residues. The CDR3 sequence: CASPRAGVSYEQYF. The DNA of the CDR3 is TGTGCCAGCCCTCGAGCGGGGGTATCCTACGAGCAGTACTTC.

The CDR3 nucleotides read TGTGCCAGCAGCTTTCCCGGGGGTGGCAAGCAGTACGTC. This sequence encodes CASSFPGGGKQYV. The V call is TRBV7-9, the J call TRBJ2-7; tentatively, D is TRBD2 (6 bases). Germline values: CDR1 SEHNR, CDR2 FQNEAQ (reference sequence). V shed 3 bases and J shed 8 bases, with 14 bases lying between them. CDR3 length: 13 amino acids.

V usage is TRBV5-4 and J usage is TRBJ1-2; TRBD1 aligns across 9 bases. Germline CDR1 reads SGHNT; CDR2 reads YYREEE (reference sequence). This CDR3 is 14 amino acids long. The V segment lost 2 bases and the J segment 4 bases; nucleotides outside the gene matches: 3. The CDR3 region is CASSLPQGAYGYTF. CDR3 bases: TGTGCCAGCAGCTTACCACAGGGGGCCTATGGCTACACCTTC.

The CDR3 DNA is TGTGCCAGTAGTCCGGACAGGGGCCTAGGATCACCCCTCCACTTT. Protein sequence: CASSPDRGLGSPLHF. This chain joins TRBV19 and TRBJ1-6, with TRBD1 identical over 9 bases. The CDR3 has 15 amino acids. Germline V gene data show CDR1 as LNHDA and CDR2 as SQIVND (reference sequence). Trimming took 5 bases from V and 10 from J; bases not matched to a gene: 9.

The chain recombines TRBV20-1 with TRBJ2-7; D is perhaps TRBD1 (5 bases). V lost 6 bases, J lost 8 bases, and 14 bases lay in between. CDR1 and CDR2 (germline): DFQATT, SNEGSKA (reference sequence). The CDR3 is 11 residues long. This chain's CDR3 is CSAGEKGKQYF. CDR3 bases: TGCAGTGCAGGGGAAAAGGGCAAGCAGTACTTC.

This clone came up a few times. V and J are TRBV5-1 and TRBJ2-5; D may be TRBD2 (5 bases). Germline V gene lookup returns CDR1 SGHRS and CDR2 YFSETQ. V lost 1 base, J lost 4 bases, and 8 bases lay in between. CDR3 length: 13 amino acids. This CDR3 is CASSLPGIETQYF. The DNA of the CDR3 is TGCGCCAGCAGCTTGCCGGGGATAGAGACCCAGTACTTC.

J is TRBJ1-1 and V is TRBV10-3, with 7 nucleotides matching TRBD1. The CDR3 covers 16 residues. Trimming cost V 3 bases and J 0 bases; bases outside gene matches: 7. Germline values: CDR1 ENHRY, CDR2 SYGVKD. The CDR3 is CAISEGPRGMNTEAFF. CDR3 coding DNA: TGTGCCATCAGTGAAGGTCCCAGGGGGATGAACACTGAAGCTTTCTTT.

The CDR3 sequence: CASSGAGPISNQPQHF. CDR3 DNA sequence: TGTGCCAGCAGTGGAGCGGGCCCCATCTCCAATCAGCCCCAGCATTTT. V is TRBV6-1 and J is TRBJ1-5; D gene ambiguous. V was shortened by 4 bases and J by 3 bases, with 16 bases between the two germline ends. The CDR3 totals 16 residues. The V gene's germline CDR1 is MNHNS and CDR2 SASEGT.

The genes are TRBV5-1 and TRBJ2-3, with unresolved D. The CDR3 is made up of 15 amino acids. From germline, CDR1 is SGHRS and CDR2 YFSETQ. V was shortened by 1 base and J by 0 bases, with 9 bases between the two germline ends. CDR3 sequence (DNA): TGCGCCAGCAGCTTGAGGCTAGATAGCACAGATACGCAGTATTTT. Residues: CASSLRLDSTDTQYF.